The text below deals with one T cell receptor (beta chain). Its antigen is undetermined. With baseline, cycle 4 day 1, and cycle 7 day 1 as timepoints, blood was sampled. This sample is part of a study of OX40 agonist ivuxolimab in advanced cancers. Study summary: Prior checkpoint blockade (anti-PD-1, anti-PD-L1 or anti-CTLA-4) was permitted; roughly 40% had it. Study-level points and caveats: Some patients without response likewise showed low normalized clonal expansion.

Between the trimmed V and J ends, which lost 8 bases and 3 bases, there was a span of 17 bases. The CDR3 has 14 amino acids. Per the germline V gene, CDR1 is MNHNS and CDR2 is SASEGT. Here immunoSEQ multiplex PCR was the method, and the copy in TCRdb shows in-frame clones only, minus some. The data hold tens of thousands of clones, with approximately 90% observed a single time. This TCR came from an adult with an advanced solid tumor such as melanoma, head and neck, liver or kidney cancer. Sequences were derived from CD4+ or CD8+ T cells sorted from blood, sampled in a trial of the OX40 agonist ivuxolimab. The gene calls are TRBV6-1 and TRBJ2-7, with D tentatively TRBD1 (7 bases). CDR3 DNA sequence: TGTGCCAGCTCCACGGGGGACAGAGACTACGAGCAGTACTTC. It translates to CASSTGDRDYEQYF.